What follows are 20 T cell receptor beta chains derived from one specimen sequenced in a study of T cell changes during pregnancy in multiple sclerosis. Some clones are missing from TCRdb's copy, which holds only in-frame ones; the method was immunoSEQ multiplex PCR. The repertoire holds approximately 35,000 clones, with approximately 89% as singletons. This material consisted of CD4+ T cells from peripheral blood mononuclear cells, taken after pregnancy. The receptors shown here come from a female donor in good health, enrolled as a control in a pregnancy study.

V usage is TRBV9 and J usage is TRBJ1-2, with D tentatively TRBD1 (6 bases). The ends were cut back, 1 base at V and 7 bases at J, with 11 bases in the middle. The CDR3 runs 13 residues. CDR1 SGDLS and CDR2 YYNGEE come from the germline V gene. CDR3 residues: CASSVLSGVGYTF. In DNA form, the CDR3 reads TGTGCCAGCAGCGTATTATCAGGGGTTGGCTACACCTTC.

This rearrangement joins TRBV14 to TRBJ2-5, with 14 bases that match TRBD2. J lost 5 bases, V lost 3 bases, and 8 bases had no gene match. This CDR3 spans 17 amino acids. In germline, CDR1 is SGHDN, CDR2 FVKESK. The CDR3 loop is CASSHGLAGGLRETQYF. CDR3 bases: TGTGCCAGCAGCCATGGACTAGCGGGGGGCCTCCGGGAGACCCAGTACTTC. Full variable domain (remainder filled in from reference TRBV14 and TRBJ2-5): EAGVTQFPSHSVIEKGQTVTLRCDPISGHDNLYWYRRVMGKEIKFLLHFVKESKQDESGMPNNRFLAERTGGTYSTLKVQPAELEDSGVYFCASSHGLAGGLRETQYFGPGTRLLVL.

This chain uses TRBV28 with TRBJ2-7, with D hard to call. The germline gives CDR1 MDHEN, CDR2 SYDVKM. The CDR3 is made up of 13 amino acids. Trimming removed 7 bases at V and 1 base at J, with 11 bases between. CDR3 in amino acids: CASKIDSSYEQYF. DNA of the CDR3: TGTGCCAGCAAAATCGACTCGTCCTACGAGCAGTACTTC.

V gene TRBV5-6 combines with J gene TRBJ1-2; D uncertain. The CDR3 contains 11 residues. V lost 4 bases, J lost 10 bases, and 11 bases lay in between. Looked up from germline, CDR1 is SGHDT and CDR2 is YYEEEE. CDR3 coding DNA: TGTGCCAGCAGCACCCCAGGTGACTACACCTTC. Encoded protein: CASSTPGDYTF.

This rearrangement joins TRBV7-6 to TRBJ1-1; 9 bases align to TRBD1. The J segment lost 4 bases and the V segment lost 1 base, leaving 1 base of the junction unmatched. CDR1 is SGHVS, CDR2 FNYEAQ, per germline. CDR3 length: 14 residues. CDR3 coding DNA: TGTGCCAGCAGCTTAGGGACAGGGGTCACTGAAGCTTTCTTT. It translates to CASSLGTGVTEAFF.

This chain uses TRBV7-2 with TRBJ2-5; TRBD1 might be the D (6 bases). This CDR3 is built from 14 residues. Germline V lookup: CDR1 SGHTA, CDR2 FQGNSA. The V gene lost 5 bases and the J gene lost 4 bases, with 14 bases spanning the gap. This chain's CDR3 is CASSRGVGGETQYF. The CDR3 DNA follows: TGTGCCAGCAGCCGAGGGGTAGGGGGAGAGACCCAGTACTTC.

The CDR3 loop reads CASSLRWGERGTEAFF. The CDR3 nucleotides read TGTGCCAGCAGCCTCCGGTGGGGGGAGCGGGGAACTGAAGCTTTCTTT. The chain combines TRBV11-2 with TRBJ1-1, with TRBD1 as a possible D gene (5 bases). The germline V gene encodes CDR1 SGHAT and CDR2 FQNNGV. The CDR3 consists of 16 residues. The V end was cut by 5 bases, the J end by 5 bases, with 21 bases between.

The CDR3 sequence is CASRRTGTGSPEAFF. CDR3 nucleotides: TGTGCCAGCAGGCGTACCGGGACAGGGAGCCCTGAAGCTTTCTTT. The V gene is TRBV2, the J gene TRBJ1-1; 9 bases line up with TRBD1. This CDR3 region has 15 residues. The junction had 11 bases not matched to a gene; V was cut back by 6 bases and J by 6 bases. Germline-derived CDR1 and CDR2 are SNHLY and FYNNEI. The full variable domain, in which reference TRBV2 and TRBJ1-1 provide the parts outside the CDR3, is EPEVTQTPSHQVTQMGQEVILRCVPISNHLYFYWYRQILGQKVEFLVSFYNNEISEKSEIFDDQFSVERPDGSNFTLKIRSTKLEDSAMYFCASRRTGTGSPEAFFGQGTRLTVV.

This clone occurred once. The rearrangement links TRBV28 to TRBJ1-1; D not certain. Germline V gene sequence: CDR1 MDHEN, CDR2 SYDVKM. CDR3 length: 14 amino acids. V was pared by 4 bases and J by 3 bases, with 12 bases between. DNA of the CDR3: TGTGCCAGCAGTTGGGCCCCGAAAGACACTGAAGCTTTCTTT. Protein product: CASSWAPKDTEAFF.

This clone is medium-sized by share. This chain uses TRBV19 with TRBJ1-6; D uncertain. CDR1 is LNHDA and CDR2 is SQIVND in the germline V gene (reference sequence). V shed 8 bases and J shed 10 bases, with 15 bases lying between them. The CDR3 runs 13 residues. In DNA, the CDR3 is TGTGCCAGTTGTGGCTCGGAGGGATCACCCCTCCACTTT. Amino acids: CASCGSEGSPLHF.

This rearrangement joins TRBV19 to TRBJ2-2; TRBD1 matches 7 bases. The CDR3 is made up of 14 amino acids. Germline V gene data show CDR1 as LNHDA and CDR2 as SQIVND (reference sequence). The V and J ends lost 6 bases and 4 bases, in that order; junction bases with no gene match: 5. As DNA, the CDR3 is TGTGCCAGTAGCGGACAGGACGTCACCGGGGAGCTGTTTTTT. Translation gives CASSGQDVTGELFF.

The rearrangement joins TRBV18 to TRBJ2-1, with a possible D match to TRBD2 (6 bases). Between the trimmed V and J ends, which lost 2 bases and 8 bases, there was a span of 19 bases. The CDR3 has 16 residues. Germline CDR1 and CDR2: KGHSH and LQKENI. The CDR3 bases are TGTGCCAGCTCACCATCGTCCAGCGGGTGGCGGGATGAGCAGTTCTTC. Its protein product is CASSPSSSGWRDEQFF. Together with reference TRBV18 and TRBJ2-1, the CDR3 gives the full variable domain: NAGVMQNPRHLVRRRGQEARLRCSPMKGHSHVYWYRQLPEEGLKFMVYLQKENIIDESGMPKERFSAEFPKEGPSILRIQQVVRGDSAAYFCASSPSSSGWRDEQFFGPGTRLTVL.

This chain links TRBV9 with TRBJ2-1, with 7 positions matching TRBD2. The CDR3 length is 16 residues. In germline, CDR1 is SGDLS, CDR2 YYNGEE. Trimming cost V 1 base and J 7 bases; bases outside gene matches: 11. This chain's CDR3 is CASSVLAVPLGNEQFF. Here the CDR3 DNA reads TGTGCCAGCAGCGTACTAGCGGTTCCCCTGGGGAATGAGCAGTTCTTC.

The rearrangement joins TRBV5-1 to TRBJ1-6; 8 nucleotides line up with TRBD1. Germline assignment: CDR1 SGHRS and CDR2 YFSETQ. Trimming removed 0 bases from V and 8 bases from J; junction bases left unmatched: 4. CDR3 size: 15 residues. CDR3 loop: CASSLGTGSHSPLHF. CDR3 coding DNA: TGCGCCAGCAGCTTGGGGACAGGGAGCCATTCACCCCTCCACTTT.

This chain links TRBV18 with TRBJ2-3, with 9 bases that match TRBD1. This CDR3 has 15 residues. V lost 3 bases to trimming and J lost 4 bases; unmatched junction nucleotides: 5. CDR1 KGHSH and CDR2 LQKENI come from the germline V gene. CDR3 region: CASSPRDRDPDTQYF. DNA for the CDR3: TGTGCCAGCTCACCGCGGGACAGGGACCCAGATACGCAGTATTTT. Full variable domain (outside the CDR3, taken from reference TRBV18 and TRBJ2-3): NAGVMQNPRHLVRRRGQEARLRCSPMKGHSHVYWYRQLPEEGLKFMVYLQKENIIDESGMPKERFSAEFPKEGPSILRIQQVVRGDSAAYFCASSPRDRDPDTQYFGPGTRLTVL.

This clone was observed a handful of times. The chain uses TRBV9 and TRBJ1-1, with 10 bases lining up with TRBD1. CDR1 is SGDLS and CDR2 is YYNGEE in the germline V gene. This CDR3 contains 15 residues. The V gene end was trimmed by 4 bases and the J gene end by 4 bases; junction bases not matched to a gene: 7. The CDR3 region is CASSLGTGAATEAFF. The CDR3 bases are TGTGCCAGCAGCCTAGGGACAGGGGCGGCCACTGAAGCTTTCTTT.

The gene calls are TRBV9 and TRBJ1-2; possible D gene TRBD1, 5 bases. V shed 0 bases and J shed 6 bases, with 12 bases lying between them. The CDR3 has 14 residues. From germline, CDR1 is SGDLS and CDR2 YYNGEE. The CDR3 loop is CASSVGGQGNGYTF. As DNA, the CDR3 is TGTGCCAGCAGCGTAGGTGGTCAGGGAAATGGCTACACCTTC.

This clone was counted between two and nine times. The rearrangement joins TRBV14 to TRBJ1-1; D is undetermined. V was shortened by 6 bases and J by 6 bases, with 17 bases between the two germline ends. CDR1 and CDR2 from the germline V gene are SGHDN and FVKESK. This CDR3 is built from 14 residues. The CDR3 spells CASRGMSGFSEAFF. The CDR3 nucleotides are TGTGCCAGCAGAGGTATGTCGGGTTTCTCTGAAGCTTTCTTT.

This sequence joins TRBV6-6 and TRBJ1-1; D may be TRBD1 (6 bases). The CDR3 covers 14 residues. V gave up 5 bases and J gave up 2 bases, with 12 bases separating them. Germline values: CDR1 MNHNY, CDR2 SVGAGI (reference sequence). Here the CDR3 reads CASSPGTRNTEAFF. Written as DNA, the CDR3 is TGTGCCAGCAGTCCCGGGACAAGAAACACTGAAGCTTTCTTT.

The chain uses TRBV11-2 and TRBJ1-6, with unresolved D. Trimming removed 4 bases at V and 4 bases at J, with 11 bases between. The germline V gene encodes CDR1 SGHAT and CDR2 FQNNGV. The CDR3 runs 15 residues. The DNA of the CDR3 is TGTGCCAGCAGCTCCCCCTCAGGTTATAATTCACCCCTCCACTTT. This gives the protein CASSSPSGYNSPLHF.